This T cell receptor (beta chain) was captured by sequencing in a study of identifying expanded T cells in peripheral blood. Profiling relied on immunoSEQ multiplex PCR, and the TCRdb table lists in-frame clones only, not all of them. The sample carries some 78,000 clones, 84% recorded once. This TCR derives from a person aged 18 to 75 in good health. The material sequenced was blood.

The CDR3, as DNA: TGTGCCAGCTCTGGACAGGGCATCAGCTGGGAGCAGTTCTTC. Its protein product is CASSGQGISWEQFF. This chain connects TRBV18 to TRBJ2-1, with 8 bases aligning to TRBD1. The germline V gene encodes CDR1 KGHSH and CDR2 LQKENI. This CDR3 is 14 amino acids long. Losses at the gene ends were 6 bases for V and 10 bases for J; bases not matched to a gene: 11.